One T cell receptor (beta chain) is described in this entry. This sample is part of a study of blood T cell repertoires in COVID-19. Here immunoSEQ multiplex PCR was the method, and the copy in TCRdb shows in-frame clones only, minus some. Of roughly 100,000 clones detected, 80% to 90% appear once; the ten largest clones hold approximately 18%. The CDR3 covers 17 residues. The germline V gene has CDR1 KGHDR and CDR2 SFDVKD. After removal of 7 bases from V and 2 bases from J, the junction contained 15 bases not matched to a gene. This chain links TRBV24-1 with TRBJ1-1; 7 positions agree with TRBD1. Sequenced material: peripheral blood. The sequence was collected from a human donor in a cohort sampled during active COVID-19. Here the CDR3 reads CATRTNDRALANTEAFF. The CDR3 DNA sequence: TGTGCCACCAGAACCAACGACAGGGCCTTAGCAAACACTGAAGCTTTCTTT.